The 21 T cell receptor beta chains listed next were all sequenced from one sample in a study of blood T cell repertoires in COVID-19 (dated by TCRdb to the early 2020s). Libraries were made using the immunoSEQ multiplex PCR assay. The table comes from immuneACCESS by way of TCRdb, which keeps in-frame sequences with V and J called. Part of the clones is missing from these tables; in studies checked, under half for an unresolved V gene and the rest for unknown reasons. In all, the sample holds about 170,000 clones, and about 88% of those were seen once. The biggest ten clones account for under 0.85% of the sample. Sequenced: PBMCs or T cells enriched from blood (not recorded which). The source is a woman aged 18-29 years who had recovered from COVID-19.

J is TRBJ1-2 and V is TRBV6-6, with 7 nucleotides matching TRBD1. The CDR3 has 14 residues. Looked up from germline, CDR1 is MNHNY and CDR2 is SVGAGI (reference sequence). The V segment lost 6 bases and the J segment 4 bases; nucleotides outside the gene matches: 8. The CDR3 sequence: CASSNRGFGYGYTF. For the CDR3, the DNA is TGTGCCAGCAGCAACAGGGGTTTTGGCTATGGCTACACCTTC.

This clone was counted only a few times. The V gene is TRBV28, the J gene TRBJ1-2, with D uncertain. This CDR3 comprises 13 residues. Germline V gene data show CDR1 as MDHEN and CDR2 as SYDVKM. The germline V and J ends were trimmed by 6 bases and 4 bases, with 12 bases remaining between them. This CDR3 reads CASRLKGGYGYTF. CDR3 in DNA: TGTGCCAGCAGGCTGAAGGGAGGCTATGGCTACACCTTC.

This clone was found once. The CDR3 region has the DNA TGTGCCAGCAGTCCCGGCGGAGACTATGGCTACACCTTC. It yields the protein CASSPGGDYGYTF. This rearrangement joins TRBV27 to TRBJ1-2; D is undetermined. Per the germline V gene, CDR1 is MNHEY and CDR2 is SMNVEV (reference sequence). Trimming pared 5 bases from V and 3 bases from J, leaving 10 bases between. The CDR3 extends over 13 amino acids.

V gene TRBV5-1 combines with J gene TRBJ1-1; D uncertain. There are 15 residues in the CDR3. Deletions cut 0 bases from V and 3 bases from J, with 12 bases between. Germline CDR1 is SGHRS and CDR2 is YFSETQ. The CDR3 region is CASSLVVGMHTEAFF. DNA for the CDR3: TGCGCCAGCAGCTTGGTAGTCGGGATGCACACTGAAGCTTTCTTT.

The V and J genes are TRBV7-9 and TRBJ2-7, with unresolved D. This CDR3 spans 12 amino acids. Germline CDR1 SEHNR, CDR2 FQNEAQ (reference sequence). The V and J ends lost 5 bases and 0 bases respectively, with 5 bases between them. For the CDR3, the DNA is TGTGCCAGCAGCATCAGCTCCTACGAGCAGTACTTC. This gives the protein CASSISSYEQYF.

The chain recombines TRBV5-6 with TRBJ2-7; TRBD1 matches at 7 bases. V lost 0 bases and J lost 3; bases outside the gene matches: 12. The CDR3 is 17 amino acids. Germline assignment: CDR1 SGHDT and CDR2 YYEEEE. The CDR3 is CASSLVQGIGYDYEQYF. CDR3 sequence (DNA): TGTGCCAGCAGCTTGGTACAGGGGATCGGCTACGACTACGAGCAGTACTTC.

The chain uses TRBV28 and TRBJ2-7, with D possibly being TRBD1 (5 bases). The germline CDR1 and CDR2 sequences are MDHEN and SYDVKM. The CDR3 contains 14 residues. V was clipped by 2 bases and J by 2 bases, with 10 bases between them. The CDR3 region is CASSLDSRAYEQYF. In DNA, the CDR3 is TGTGCCAGCAGTTTAGATAGCAGGGCCTACGAGCAGTACTTC.

The rearrangement links TRBV27 to TRBJ2-7; 7 bases line up with TRBD2. Germline V gene data show CDR1 as MNHEY and CDR2 as SMNVEV (reference sequence). This CDR3 contains 14 residues. J was trimmed by 3 bases and V by 5 bases; bases with no gene match: 7. The CDR3 spells CASSSRLANYEQYF. DNA for the CDR3: TGTGCCAGCAGTAGCCGACTAGCAAACTACGAGCAGTACTTC.

The rearrangement uses TRBV4-1 and TRBJ2-4; tentatively, D is TRBD1 (6 bases). CDR3 size: 17 residues. Per the germline V gene, CDR1 is MGHRA and CDR2 is YSYEKL. Trimming pared 8 bases from V and 0 bases from J, leaving 20 bases between. The CDR3 here is CASSRQAVLLAKNIQYF. CDR3 DNA sequence: TGCGCCAGCTCCCGACAGGCAGTCCTCCTAGCCAAAAACATTCAGTACTTC.

The V gene is TRBV28, the J gene TRBJ1-1; 7 bases line up with TRBD1. Trimming at V came to 3 bases and at J to 6 bases, leaving 13 bases not matched to a gene. Germline-derived CDR1 and CDR2 are MDHEN and SYDVKM. This CDR3 is built from 16 residues. The CDR3 DNA is TGTGCCAGCAGTTTGATGAGGACAGGATTTAAGGCTGAAGCTTTCTTT. Residues: CASSLMRTGFKAEAFF.

The gene calls are TRBV27 and TRBJ2-1, with TRBD2 matching 12 bases. CDR3 size: 14 residues. Germline loops: CDR1 MNHEY, CDR2 SMNVEV (reference sequence). Trimming cost V 6 bases and J 10 bases; bases outside gene matches: 7. The CDR3 is CASSPGTSGFEQFF. CDR3 nucleotide sequence: TGTGCCAGCAGCCCCGGGACTAGCGGGTTCGAGCAGTTCTTC.

This clone was seen only once. This rearrangement joins TRBV10-3 to TRBJ1-1, with D perhaps TRBD1 (5 bases). Per germline, CDR1 ENHRY and CDR2 SYGVKD. CDR3 length equals 15 residues. V lost 4 bases and J lost 4, with 16 bases in between. The CDR3 loop is CAISGPQGGSTEAFF. The CDR3 bases are TGTGCCATCAGTGGGCCCCAGGGCGGTAGCACTGAAGCTTTCTTT.

The V gene is TRBV6-5, the J gene TRBJ2-7; D possibly corresponds to TRBD2 (5 bases). The V end lost 2 bases, the J end lost 6 bases, and 14 bases lay between the germline ends. Per germline, CDR1 MNHEY and CDR2 SVGAGI. This CDR3 has 14 residues. The CDR3 bases are TGTGCCAGCAGTTACCGTGGGCTAGCCGTCGAGCAGTACTTC. Translated: CASSYRGLAVEQYF.

This chain links TRBV12-5 with TRBJ1-4; maybe TRBD1 (5 bases). Germline assignment: CDR1 LGHNT and CDR2 FRNRAP. There are 13 residues in the CDR3. V lost 9 bases to trimming and J lost 8 bases, with 16 bases between them. The CDR3: CASGAGVGEKLFF. In DNA form, the CDR3 reads TGTGCTAGCGGCGCGGGGGTTGGCGAAAAACTGTTTTTT. Variable domain in full (rest from reference TRBV12-5 and TRBJ1-4): DARVTQTPRHKVTEMGQEVTMRCQPILGHNTVFWYRQTMMQGLELLAYFRNRAPLDDSGMPKDRFSAEMPDATLATLKIQPSEPRDSAVYFCASGAGVGEKLFFGSGTQLSVL.

The chain uses TRBV15 and TRBJ1-3; D gene unclear. V lost 0 bases, J lost 3 bases, and 12 bases lay in between. This CDR3 comprises 16 residues. Germline lookup yields CDR1 LNHNV and CDR2 YYDKDF (reference sequence). In DNA, the CDR3 is TGTGCCACCAGCAGAGAGGCGGGTTCTGGTGGAAACACCATATATTTT. Translation gives CATSREAGSGGNTIYF.

The V and J genes are TRBV28 and TRBJ1-2, with TRBD1 identical over 10 bases. Per germline, CDR1 MDHEN and CDR2 SYDVKM. The CDR3 consists of 16 residues. V shed 2 bases, J shed 1 base, and the junction held 4 bases outside the gene matches. The CDR3 sequence is CASSLGTGAGNYGYTF. CDR3 sequence (DNA): TGTGCCAGCAGTTTAGGGACAGGGGCCGGTAACTATGGCTACACCTTC.

A single count supports this clone. This chain's CDR3 is CASSLDFRGYTF. The CDR3 nucleotides read TGCGCCAGCAGCTTGGATTTCCGTGGCTACACCTTC. J is TRBJ1-2 and V is TRBV5-1; D gene ambiguous. Germline V gene lookup returns CDR1 SGHRS and CDR2 YFSETQ. The CDR3 has 12 residues. V was pared by 0 bases and J by 7 bases, with 7 bases between.

This rearrangement joins TRBV7-6 to TRBJ2-7; perhaps D is TRBD1 or TRBD2 (6 bases each). The CDR3 sequence is 15 residues long. The V end was cut by 5 bases, the J end by 3 bases, with 17 bases between. Looked up from germline, CDR1 is SGHVS and CDR2 is FNYEAQ. CDR3 coding DNA: TGTGCCAGCAGCCTAGGAGGGGACACTTACTACGAGCAGTACTTC. Its translation: CASSLGGDTYYEQYF.

The chain joins TRBV7-2 to TRBJ2-1; a possible D gene is TRBD2 (6 bases). Trimming pared 5 bases from V and 3 bases from J, leaving 17 bases between. This CDR3 spans 16 amino acids. Per the germline V gene, CDR1 is SGHTA and CDR2 is FQGNSA. As DNA, the CDR3 is TGTGCCAGCAGCCGGGTGGGTAGCGGCGGCTACAATGAGCAGTTCTTC. Protein product: CASSRVGSGGYNEQFF.

The V gene is TRBV7-9, the J gene TRBJ2-7; D is unresolved. This CDR3 region has 14 residues. The V end lost 5 bases, the J end lost 0 bases, and 11 bases lay between the germline ends. The V gene's germline CDR1 is SEHNR and CDR2 FQNEAQ (reference sequence). The CDR3 is CASSPPSRSYEQYF. For the CDR3, the DNA is TGTGCCAGCAGCCCCCCAAGCCGCTCCTACGAGCAGTACTTC.

This clone was counted a single time. V is TRBV4-1 and J is TRBJ2-5; the match to TRBD1 covers 7 bases. Trimming removed 4 bases from V and 2 bases from J; junction bases left unmatched: 7. This CDR3 has 15 amino acids. The germline gives CDR1 MGHRA, CDR2 YSYEKL. As DNA, the CDR3 is TGCGCCAGCAGCCGAGGGACAGCGCATCAAGAGACCCAGTACTTC. Translating it yields CASSRGTAHQETQYF.